The 16 T cell receptor beta chains below all came from one sample that was sequenced in a study of beta chain features in type 1 diabetes. All of the isolated RNA was reverse transcribed, so expressed TCRB transcripts were sequenced. Assay used: immunoSEQ multiplex PCR; TCRdb lists only in-frame clones, some missing. The sample shows fewer than 250,000 clones, approximately 14% of them seen only once. Sequencing was carried out using naive CD4+ T cells from blood. These receptor sequences come from a woman aged 40 to 49 in good health.

The genes are TRBV5-1 and TRBJ1-2, with 7 bases fitting TRBD1. CDR1 SGHRS and CDR2 YFSETQ come from the germline V gene. This CDR3 is built from 15 residues. V was clipped by 3 bases and J by 8 bases; unmatched bases: 13. The CDR3 sequence: CASSSHPGQRGGYTF. DNA for the CDR3: TGCGCCAGCAGCTCACATCCGGGACAGAGAGGCGGCTACACCTTC.

Points on this clone: The junction differs from germline at one of its ends, possibly a read error. CDR3 region: CASSRRDYQETQYF. Written as DNA, the CDR3 is TGTGCCAGCAGCCGACGAGACTACCAGGAGACCCAGTACTTC. The J gene is TRBJ2-5, the V gene TRBV6-5, with D tentatively TRBD2 (5 bases). Germline CDR1 and CDR2: MNHEY and SVGAGI. The CDR3 runs to 14 residues.

This clone was recorded a few times. V gene TRBV5-4 combines with J gene TRBJ2-1; 8 positions match TRBD2. Germline V gives CDR1 SGHNT, CDR2 YYREEE (reference sequence). The ends lost 4 bases at V and 2 bases at J; junction bases unmatched: 8. This CDR3 is 16 amino acids long. The CDR3 sequence is CASSPGGASAYNEQFF. CDR3 nucleotides: TGTGCCAGCAGCCCCGGGGGGGCCAGTGCCTACAATGAGCAGTTCTTC.

This clone has just a few counts. The V call is TRBV9, the J call TRBJ1-6, with TRBD1 identical over 7 bases. CDR1 is SGDLS and CDR2 is YYNGEE in the germline V gene. Trimming took 0 bases from V and 7 from J; bases not matched to a gene: 1. The CDR3 is 14 residues long. The chain's CDR3 is CASSVEQGNSPLHF. CDR3 nucleotide sequence: TGTGCCAGCAGCGTAGAACAGGGGAATTCACCCCTCCACTTT.

V and J are TRBV4-1 and TRBJ1-1; the D gene is possibly TRBD1 (5 bases). Deletions cut 4 bases from V and 0 bases from J, with 9 bases between. The CDR3 is 14 residues long. The germline CDR1 and CDR2 sequences are MGHRA and YSYEKL. CDR3: CASSRRQMNTEAFF. The CDR3 nucleotides are TGCGCCAGCAGCCGACGACAGATGAACACTGAAGCTTTCTTT.

The chain links TRBV11-1 to TRBJ2-1; TRBD1 matches at 9 bases. V shed 5 bases, J shed 8 bases, and the junction held 10 bases outside the gene matches. The CDR3 runs to 15 residues. Germline-derived CDR1 and CDR2 are SGHAT and FQDESV (reference sequence). The CDR3 DNA reads as TGTGCCAGCAGCCTCCGACAGGGGGGTATGCATGAGCAGTTCTTC. As protein: CASSLRQGGMHEQFF. The whole variable domain, remainder taken from reference TRBV11-1 and TRBJ2-1, is EAEVAQSPRYKITEKSQAVAFWCDPISGHATLYWYRQILGQGPELLVQFQDESVVDDSQLPKDRFSAERLKGVDSTLKIQPAELGDSAMYLCASSLRQGGMHEQFFGPGTRLTVL.

This clone was seen a few times. This chain uses TRBV7-8 with TRBJ2-3; D remains ambiguous. The V end was cut by 5 bases, the J end by 6 bases, with 12 bases between. CDR1 SGHVS and CDR2 FQNEAQ come from the germline V gene. There are 13 residues in the CDR3. CDR3 residues: CASSPLGADTQYF. In DNA, the CDR3 is TGTGCCAGCAGCCCCTTGGGCGCGGATACGCAGTATTTT.

The rearrangement uses TRBV6-6 and TRBJ2-1; 12 nucleotides agree with TRBD1. V lost 2 bases and J lost 12; bases outside the gene matches: 8. This CDR3 is built from 15 residues. CDR1 MNHNY and CDR2 SVGAGI come from the germline V gene (reference sequence). The CDR3: CASSYRGTGGEGQFF. The DNA of the CDR3 is TGTGCCAGCAGTTACCGCGGGACAGGGGGCGAGGGGCAGTTCTTC.

This clone was counted only a few times. V gene TRBV7-9 combines with J gene TRBJ2-5; 8 bases align to TRBD1. J gave up 5 bases and V 6 bases, and 5 bases lay outside the gene matches. Looked up from germline, CDR1 is SEHNR and CDR2 is FQNEAQ (reference sequence). The CDR3 extends over 13 amino acids. CDR3 loop: CASSSGGGETQYF. For the CDR3, the DNA is TGTGCCAGCAGTTCAGGGGGCGGTGAGACCCAGTACTTC.

This clone was seen only a few times. The gene calls are TRBV5-4 and TRBJ2-3, with D tentatively TRBD2 (7 bases). V lost 7 bases to trimming and J lost 0 bases, with 9 bases between them. Germline V gives CDR1 SGHNT, CDR2 YYREEE (reference sequence). The CDR3 is 13 residues long. CDR3 sequence: CASGGASTDTQYF. In DNA form, the CDR3 reads TGTGCCAGCGGGGGGGCGAGCACAGATACGCAGTATTTT.

This clone was seen more than once but under ten times. The J gene is TRBJ2-3, the V gene TRBV7-9; 10 nucleotides line up with TRBD2. The CDR3 has 14 residues. CDR1 SEHNR and CDR2 FQNEAQ come from the germline V gene (reference sequence). V lost 5 bases and J lost 3; bases outside the gene matches: 2. The CDR3 bases are TGTGCCAGCAGCCGGACTAGCGGTACAGATACGCAGTATTTT. The encoded protein is CASSRTSGTDTQYF.

In its sample, this clone was seen a few times. This sequence joins TRBV5-1 and TRBJ2-1, with TRBD2 matching 10 bases. Germline lookup yields CDR1 SGHRS and CDR2 YFSETQ. With V trimmed by 0 bases and J by 8 bases, 8 bases remained unmatched. The CDR3 length is 16 residues. The CDR3 spells CASSLGNSGGIDEQFF. DNA of the CDR3: TGCGCCAGCAGCTTGGGTAATAGCGGGGGGATAGATGAGCAGTTCTTC.

With regard to this clone: This specimen includes other DNA sequences encoding the same CDR3. The chain combines TRBV5-1 with TRBJ2-1; TRBD2 is a possible D gene (5 bases). V was shortened by 2 bases and J by 0 bases, with 6 bases between the two germline ends. Germline V gene sequence: CDR1 SGHRS, CDR2 YFSETQ. The CDR3 is made up of 14 amino acids. The CDR3 nucleotides read TGCGCCAGCAGCTTAGGGAGCTCCTACAATGAGCAGTTCTTC. Translating gives CASSLGSSYNEQFF.

This rearrangement joins TRBV6-4 to TRBJ2-1; 12 bases are a match to TRBD2. The germline V gene has CDR1 MRHNA and CDR2 SNTAGT. This CDR3 region has 17 residues. V lost 3 bases and J lost 8; bases outside the gene matches: 11. Here the CDR3 DNA reads TGTGCCAGCAGTGAAACTAGCGGGGGGAGAGGTGCCCATGAGCAGTTCTTC. It encodes CASSETSGGRGAHEQFF.

This chain uses TRBV5-1 with TRBJ2-1, with D possibly matching TRBD1 (5 bases). CDR3 length: 13 amino acids. The V gene lost 4 bases and the J gene lost 9 bases, with 14 bases spanning the gap. Germline loops: CDR1 SGHRS, CDR2 YFSETQ. CDR3 in DNA: TGCGCCAGCAGCGATACAGAAAGGGGTGAGCAGTTCTTC. It specifies CASSDTERGEQFF.

This chain links TRBV25-1 with TRBJ2-5; D may be TRBD1 (5 bases). This CDR3 has 16 residues. Germline V gives CDR1 MGHDK, CDR2 SYGVNS. Trimming took off 0 bases at V and 0 bases at J, with 11 bases between the two ends. Here the CDR3 DNA reads TGTGCCAGCAGTGAATACAGGGATACGTACCAAGAGACCCAGTACTTC. This codes for CASSEYRDTYQETQYF.